The rows below give T cell receptor beta chains drawn from one sample of a study of cytomegalovirus exposure and HLA in healthy donors. The data were produced by immunoSEQ multiplex PCR, yet TCRdb's version contains in-frame clones alone and is incomplete. The sample carries 130,000 to 150,000 clones, 65% to 75% recorded once. The sample comprised PBMCs. These receptors came from a man in his fifties or sixties in good health and CMV-seronegative. Each CDR3 is given with its conserved first and last residue. The D gene is left open where the match is weak. Size tells how often a clone was seen (once, few, many) or the class of an expanded clone, and some rows leave it out.

CDR3nt	CDR3aa	abundance	d_gene	j_gene	v_gene
TGCGCCAGCAGCCCCCCGACAGAACAAGAGACCCAGTACTTC	CASSPPTEQETQYF	NA	NA	TRBJ2-5	TRBV5-1
TGTGCCAGTAGTATGGCAGGGGAGAGTAACTATGGCTACACCTTC	CASSMAGESNYGYTF	NA	NA	TRBJ1-2	TRBV19
TGTGCCAGCAGCCTAACAGGAGTCGCAACTAATGAAAAACTGTTTTTT	CASSLTGVATNEKLFF	NA	NA	TRBJ1-4	TRBV7-3
TGTGCCAGCAGGAACATAGACGGGGACAATGGAAACACCATATATTTT	CASRNIDGDNGNTIYF	NA	NA	TRBJ1-3	TRBV21-1
TGTGCCACTGGGGGGGGGAGGAATTCACCCCTCCACTTT	CATGGGRNSPLHF	few	NA	TRBJ1-6	TRBV15
TGTGCCAGCAGCTTGCCGTCGGGGGGTGAAGCTTTCTTT	CASSLPSGGEAFF	NA	NA	TRBJ1-1	TRBV5-6
TGTGCCTGGAGTAGGCAGGGGGCCAGCGGGGAGCTGTTTTTT	CAWSRQGASGELFF	NA	TRBD1	TRBJ2-2	TRBV30
TGCAGCGTTGAAGAAGGTCCAGGCCACCCCCAGTACTTC	CSVEEGPGHPQYF	NA	NA	TRBJ2-5	TRBV29-1
TGTGCCAGCAGTTATGGTGGGGGCAGGGGTTATGGCTACACCTTC	CASSYGGGRGYGYTF	once	NA	TRBJ1-2	TRBV6-6
TGTGCCAGCAATCCGGGACAGAGAAATTCACCCCTCCACTTT	CASNPGQRNSPLHF	NA	TRBD1	TRBJ1-6	TRBV27
TGTGCCAGCAGCCTAGCCGTCGTCAGCACAGATACGCAGTATTTT	CASSLAVVSTDTQYF	few	NA	TRBJ2-3	TRBV28
TGTGCCAGCAGCTTAGCGGGAGGAGGCCACGAGCAGTACTTC	CASSLAGGGHEQYF	NA	TRBD2	TRBJ2-7	TRBV5-4
TGTGCCAGCAGCTTGGCCTCCGGGACTAGCGGGACGTATGAGCAGTTCTTC	CASSLASGTSGTYEQFF	NA	TRBD2	TRBJ2-1	TRBV5-4
TGTGCCAGCAGCGGTGGGACAGGTGTTAGTGAAAAACTGTTTTTT	CASSGGTGVSEKLFF	NA	TRBD1	TRBJ1-4	TRBV9
TGTGCCAGCAGCCGAGTAACAGGGGTCGGCTACACCTTC	CASSRVTGVGYTF	NA	TRBD1	TRBJ1-2	TRBV5-4
TGTGCCAGCAGTCCAGGGGGCGGGGGATCTGAAGCTTTCTTT	CASSPGGGGSEAFF	NA	TRBD1	TRBJ1-1	TRBV28
TGTGCCAGCAGTTCGACAGGGGGGAATGAAAAACTGTTTTTT	CASSSTGGNEKLFF	NA	TRBD1	TRBJ1-4	TRBV28
TGTGCCAGCAGTTCCACCGGGACAGGGAGAGGGAATGAGCAGTTCTTC	CASSSTGTGRGNEQFF	NA	TRBD1	TRBJ2-1	TRBV27
TGTGCCTGGAGTGTTAGGGTAGGGGCCGGTCAGCCCCAGCATTTT	CAWSVRVGAGQPQHF	NA	NA	TRBJ1-5	TRBV30
TGTGCCAGCAGTAATAGCGGGAGGCTCACAGATACGCAGTATTTT	CASSNSGRLTDTQYF	NA	TRBD2	TRBJ2-3	TRBV28
TGTGCTAGTGGTTCTAGAGTAGTGGGAGGGAGTTACAATGAGCAGTTCTTC	CASGSRVVGGSYNEQFF	NA	TRBD2	TRBJ2-1	TRBV12-5
TGCGCCAGCAGCTTGACAGTTAATGAAAAACTGTTTTTT	CASSLTVNEKLFF	NA	NA	TRBJ1-4	TRBV5-1